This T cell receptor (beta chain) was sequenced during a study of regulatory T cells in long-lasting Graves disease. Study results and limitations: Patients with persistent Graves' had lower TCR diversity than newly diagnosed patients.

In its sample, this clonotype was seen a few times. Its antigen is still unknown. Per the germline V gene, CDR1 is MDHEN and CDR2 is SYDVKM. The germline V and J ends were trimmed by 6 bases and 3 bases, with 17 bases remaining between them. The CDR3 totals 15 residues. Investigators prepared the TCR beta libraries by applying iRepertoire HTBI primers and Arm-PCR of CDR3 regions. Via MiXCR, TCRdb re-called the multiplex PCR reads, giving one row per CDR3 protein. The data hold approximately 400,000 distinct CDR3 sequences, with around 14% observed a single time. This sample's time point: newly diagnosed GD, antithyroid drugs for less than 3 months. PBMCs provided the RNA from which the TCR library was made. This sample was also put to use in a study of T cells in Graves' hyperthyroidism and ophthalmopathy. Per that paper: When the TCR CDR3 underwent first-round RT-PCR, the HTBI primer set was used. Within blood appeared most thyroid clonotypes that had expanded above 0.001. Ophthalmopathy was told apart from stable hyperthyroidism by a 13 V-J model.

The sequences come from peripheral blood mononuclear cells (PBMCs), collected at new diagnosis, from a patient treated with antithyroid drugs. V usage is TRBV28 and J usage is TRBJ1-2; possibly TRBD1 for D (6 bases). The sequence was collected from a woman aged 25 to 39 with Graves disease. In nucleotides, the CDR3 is TGTGCCAGCAGCCCACCTGGGGGCAGGGACTATGGCTACACCTTC. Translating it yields CASSPPGGRDYGYTF.